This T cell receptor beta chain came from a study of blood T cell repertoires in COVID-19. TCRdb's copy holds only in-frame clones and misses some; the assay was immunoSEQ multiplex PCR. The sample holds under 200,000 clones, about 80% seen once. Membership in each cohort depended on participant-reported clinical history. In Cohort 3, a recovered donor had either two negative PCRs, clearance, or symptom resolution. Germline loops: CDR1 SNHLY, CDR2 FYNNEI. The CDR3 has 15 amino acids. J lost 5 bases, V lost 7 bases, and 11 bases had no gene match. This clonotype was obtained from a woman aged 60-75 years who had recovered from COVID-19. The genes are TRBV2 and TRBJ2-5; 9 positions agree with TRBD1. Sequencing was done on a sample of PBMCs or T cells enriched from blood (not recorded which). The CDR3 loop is CASILGQGSRETQYF. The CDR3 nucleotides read TGTGCCAGCATACTCGGACAGGGGAGTAGGGAGACCCAGTACTTC.